This T cell receptor (beta chain) was identified in a study of post-analysis software for immune sequencing data. Unique molecular identifiers were present in the TCR beta cDNA libraries. MiXCR, run by TCRdb on the PCR reads, gives a single entry per CDR3 protein. The data hold roughly 580,000 distinct CDR3 sequences, with about 40% observed a single time. Sequenced sample: blood. This TCR was recovered from a girl aged 5-17 years with multiple sclerosis.

CDR3 bases: TGTGCCAGCAGTACGGGACAGGGATTCGAGAGCACTGAAGCTTTCTTT. Translated: CASSTGQGFESTEAFF. The V call is TRBV11-2, the J call TRBJ1-1; 9 bases fit TRBD1. CDR3 length: 16 amino acids. CDR1 is SGHAT and CDR2 is FQNNGV in the germline V gene. Losses at the gene ends were 6 bases for V and 4 bases for J; bases not matched to a gene: 12.